A single sample is the source of the 14 T cell receptor beta chains below, sequenced in a study of OX40 agonist ivuxolimab in advanced cancers. The repertoire was sequenced with immunoSEQ multiplex PCR; TCRdb's copy has only in-frame clones and lacks some. The repertoire consists of roughly 61,000 clones, with roughly 85% occurring once and the leading ten covering around 0.52%. The sample was CD4+ or CD8+ T cells sorted from blood, taken in a trial of the OX40 agonist ivuxolimab. The receptors originated from an adult with an advanced solid tumor such as melanoma, head and neck, liver or kidney cancer.

The chain employs TRBV2 and TRBJ2-5, with 9 bases aligning to TRBD1. V lost 3 bases, J lost 4 bases, and 6 bases stayed unmatched. Germline V gene data show CDR1 as SNHLY and CDR2 as FYNNEI. The CDR3 has 15 amino acids. The CDR3 sequence is CASSEGDRVGETQYF. The CDR3 DNA reads as TGTGCCAGCAGTGAGGGGGACAGGGTGGGAGAGACCCAGTACTTC.

The chain is built from TRBV2 and TRBJ2-3; 10 positions agree with TRBD2. The CDR3 is made up of 14 amino acids. Germline trimming cut 0 bases from V and 6 bases from J; bases unmatched to any gene: 0. The germline CDR1 and CDR2 sequences are SNHLY and FYNNEI. DNA of the CDR3: TGTGCCAGCAGTGAAGCTAGCGGGAGGGATACGCAGTATTTT. Its translation is CASSEASGRDTQYF.

The chain recombines TRBV19 with TRBJ2-5; D gene ambiguous. Trimming cost V 7 bases and J 2 bases, with 5 bases left between them. The CDR3 sequence is 11 residues long. Germline V gives CDR1 LNHDA, CDR2 SQIVND (reference sequence). This CDR3 reads CASTSQETQYF. The CDR3 DNA reads as TGTGCCAGTACTAGTCAAGAGACCCAGTACTTC.

This chain links TRBV18 with TRBJ1-1; D is perhaps TRBD1 (6 bases). CDR3 length: 15 residues. CDR1 and CDR2 (germline): KGHSH, LQKENI. The V end was cut by 3 bases, the J end by 8 bases, with 19 bases between. CDR3 loop: CASSPSLDRGTEAFF. As DNA, the CDR3 is TGTGCCAGCTCACCTTCTTTGGATAGGGGGACGGAAGCTTTCTTT. Supplemented by reference TRBV18 and TRBJ1-1, the full variable domain reads NAGVMQNPRHLVRRRGQEARLRCSPMKGHSHVYWYRQLPEEGLKFMVYLQKENIIDESGMPKERFSAEFPKEGPSILRIQQVVRGDSAAYFCASSPSLDRGTEAFFGQGTRLTVV.

The CDR3 sequence: CASSPDGLLSNEQFF. As DNA, the CDR3 is TGTGCCAGCAGCCCTGATGGCCTGTTAAGCAATGAGCAGTTCTTC. This chain uses TRBV7-3 with TRBJ2-1; D is uncertain. The CDR3 is made up of 15 amino acids. CDR1 is SGHTA, CDR2 FQGTGA, per germline. V was pared by 5 bases and J by 6 bases, with 17 bases between.

The chain links TRBV29-1 to TRBJ2-1; D might be TRBD2 (6 bases). CDR1 and CDR2 from the germline V gene are SQVTM and ANQGSEA. CDR3 length: 16 amino acids. With 4 bases removed from V and 0 bases from J, the gap between germline ends came to 16 bases. The CDR3 here is CSVGRDWRSSYNEQFF. The CDR3, as DNA: TGCAGCGTTGGGCGGGATTGGCGGAGCTCCTACAATGAGCAGTTCTTC.

The J gene is TRBJ1-6, the V gene TRBV30; TRBD1 agrees at 9 bases. CDR1 is GTSNPN and CDR2 is SVGIG in the germline V gene (reference sequence). This CDR3 contains 14 residues. With V trimmed by 4 bases and J by 4 bases, 2 bases remained unmatched. The CDR3 loop reads CAWTGTGYNSPLHF. The CDR3 coding sequence is TGTGCCTGGACCGGGACAGGGTATAATTCACCCCTCCACTTT.

The V call is TRBV10-3, the J call TRBJ2-2, with 7 nucleotides matching TRBD2. Germline V gives CDR1 ENHRY, CDR2 SYGVKD. V lost 3 bases to trimming and J lost 4 bases; unmatched junction nucleotides: 8. CDR3 size: 16 residues. This chain's CDR3 is CAISETAVAGTGELFF. CDR3 DNA sequence: TGTGCCATCAGTGAAACCGCGGTAGCGGGCACCGGGGAGCTGTTTTTT.

The chain joins TRBV7-9 to TRBJ2-3; TRBD1 might be the D (6 bases). Trimming left V 5 bases short and J 2 bases short, with 8 bases between. The CDR3 covers 13 residues. Germline V lookup: CDR1 SEHNR, CDR2 FQNEAQ (reference sequence). The CDR3: CASSGQLTDTQYF. DNA for the CDR3: TGTGCCAGCAGCGGACAGCTCACAGATACGCAGTATTTT.

V and J are TRBV10-1 and TRBJ2-4, with D possibly being TRBD2 (5 bases). CDR1 is WNHNN and CDR2 is SYGVQD in the germline V gene (reference sequence). This CDR3 is 13 amino acids long. V gave up 4 bases and J gave up 8 bases, with 12 bases separating them. The CDR3 nucleotides are TGCGCCAGCAGTGTTTCGGGATCGGACATTCAGTACTTC. It is translated as CASSVSGSDIQYF.

This sequence joins TRBV14 and TRBJ2-1; 11 bases agree with TRBD2. V was pared by 3 bases and J by 5 bases, with 9 bases of the junction left unmatched. CDR1 is SGHDN and CDR2 is FVKESK in the germline V gene. This CDR3 has 17 residues. DNA of the CDR3: TGTGCCAGCAGCCATATTAGCGGGAGGGCCCGCCACAATGAGCAGTTCTTC. Protein product: CASSHISGRARHNEQFF. The whole variable domain, remainder taken from reference TRBV14 and TRBJ2-1, is EAGVTQFPSHSVIEKGQTVTLRCDPISGHDNLYWYRRVMGKEIKFLLHFVKESKQDESGMPNNRFLAERTGGTYSTLKVQPAELEDSGVYFCASSHISGRARHNEQFFGPGTRLTVL.

This clone appeared once. The CDR3 nucleotides are TGCGCCAGCAGCTTGGCTACTGGGGACTACAATGAGCAGTTCTTC. Protein: CASSLATGDYNEQFF. The rearrangement joins TRBV5-1 to TRBJ2-1; D gene uncertain. The CDR3 totals 15 residues. CDR1 is SGHRS and CDR2 is YFSETQ in the germline V gene. V gave up 0 bases and J gave up 3 bases, with 10 bases separating them.

This clone was seen a few times. The V call is TRBV13, the J call TRBJ1-1; perhaps TRBD1 as D (6 bases). The V and J ends lost 3 bases and 0 bases respectively, with 14 bases between them. The CDR3 has 16 residues. Germline V CDR1 and CDR2: PRHDT, FYEKMQ (reference sequence). CDR3 sequence (DNA): TGTGCCAGCAGCTTCAGGGGAAGTGGTGTGAACACTGAAGCTTTCTTT. Residues: CASSFRGSGVNTEAFF. Filled out from reference TRBV13 and TRBJ1-1, the complete variable domain reads AAGVIQSPRHLIKEKRETATLKCYPIPRHDTVYWYQQGPGQDPQFLISFYEKMQSDKGSIPDRFSAQQFSDYHSELNMSSLELGDSALYFCASSFRGSGVNTEAFFGQGTRLTVV.

The sample holds a few counts of this clone. The chain combines TRBV28 with TRBJ2-6, with D perhaps TRBD1 (6 bases). Germline assignment: CDR1 MDHEN and CDR2 SYDVKM. This CDR3 region has 16 residues. Trimming shortened V by 5 bases and J by 0 bases, and 11 bases separated the two germline ends. The CDR3 DNA sequence: TGTGCCAGCAGTGAAGGGACAATCTCTGGGGCCAACGTCCTGACTTTC. Translation gives CASSEGTISGANVLTF.